The 10 T cell receptor beta chains listed next were all sequenced from one sample in a study of T cells in women clearing cervical HPV infection. Sequencing was performed with immunoSEQ multiplex PCR; in TCRdb, only in-frame clones are kept and a portion is missing. Its clone listing holds roughly 28,000 clones. What was sequenced was blood buffy coat. These receptors originate from a woman between 18 and 70 years old with a cervical HPV16 infection that either progressed to CIN3+ or cleared (not recorded which).

A note on this clone: The CDR3 end lies 3 residues beyond the end of the read and is filled in from the germline J gene. The chain carries TRBV28 and TRBJ2-5; D might be TRBD1 (6 bases). In germline, CDR1 is MDHEN, CDR2 SYDVKM. The CDR3 runs 15 residues. Trimming took 6 bases from V and 5 from J, leaving 19 bases between them. The CDR3 reads CASSPVQGIGETQYF. The sequenced part of the CDR3 DNA is TGTGCCAGCAGCCCCGTACAGGGAATTGGGGAGACC.

To note about this clone: The read halts 3 residues ahead of the CDR3 end, with the missing end drawn from the germline J gene. V usage is TRBV15 and J usage is TRBJ2-4; D may be TRBD2 (5 bases). The CDR3 runs 14 residues. CDR1 LNHNV and CDR2 YYDKDF come from the germline V gene (reference sequence). V shed 0 bases and J shed 4 bases, with 7 bases lying between them. This chain's CDR3 is CATSRDGLKNIQYF. CDR3 DNA (partial): TGTGCCACCAGCAGAGATGGACTGAAAAACATT.

Note on this clone: Coverage ceases 3 residues before the CDR3 finishes, and the germline J gene fills in the end. V and J are TRBV5-1 and TRBJ2-5, with 8 bases matching TRBD2. V shed 5 bases and J 5 bases; nucleotides not matched to a gene: 8. The CDR3 contains 14 residues. The germline gives CDR1 SGHRS, CDR2 YFSETQ. The CDR3 loop reads CASREPGGRETQYF. Partial CDR3 DNA: TGCGCCAGCAGAGAGCCGGGGGGGAGGGAGACC.

As to this clone: The read terminates 3 residues before the CDR3 end, so the remaining end is supplied by the germline J gene. This chain uses TRBV10-2 with TRBJ2-3, with 8 nucleotides matching TRBD2. Per the germline V gene, CDR1 is WSHSY and CDR2 is SAAADI. CDR3 length equals 16 residues. J was trimmed by 3 bases and V by 4 bases; bases with no gene match: 9. CDR3 amino acids: CASSGKSGGGTDTQYF. CDR3 DNA, as far as it was read: TGCGCCAGCAGTGGGAAGAGCGGGGGTGGGACAGATACG.

To note about this clone: The read ends 3 residues shy of where the CDR3 ends; the end is completed using the germline J gene. This chain uses TRBV30 with TRBJ2-2; TRBD2 matches 11 bases. This CDR3 is 15 amino acids long. From germline, CDR1 is GTSNPN and CDR2 SVGIG (reference sequence). Trimming removed 3 bases from V and 2 bases from J; junction bases left unmatched: 2. The DNA read from the CDR3 is TGTGCCTGGAGCCGACTAGCGGGAAACACCGGGGAG. As protein: CAWSRLAGNTGE. The CDR3 in full is CAWSRLAGNTGELFF.

Remarks on this clone: The read stops 3 residues short of the end of the CDR3; the missing end is completed from the germline J gene. The rearrangement links TRBV12-3 or TRBV12-4 to TRBJ2-2; D is uncertain. The length of the CDR3 is 16 residues. The ends were cut back, 6 bases at V and 1 base at J, with 15 bases in the middle. The CDR3 bases that were read are TGTGCCAGCAGCCCCCGAGCGACCGGGAACACCGGGGAG. The encoded protein is CASSPRATGNTGE. The full CDR3 reads CASSPRATGNTGELFF.

On this clone: The read comes to an end 3 residues before the CDR3 does, leaving the germline J gene to fill in the end. The rearrangement uses TRBV11-2 and TRBJ2-5; 8 bases align to TRBD2. This CDR3 has 14 residues. CDR1 is SGHAT, CDR2 FQNNGV, per germline. Losses at the gene ends were 5 bases for V and 5 bases for J; bases not matched to a gene: 7. The CDR3 loop reads CASSVSSGTETQYF. The sequenced part of the CDR3 DNA is TGTGCCAGCAGCGTGAGTAGCGGGACGGAGACC.

About this clone: The observed sequence ends 3 residues before the CDR3 terminus, with the missing tail filled in from the germline J gene. The V and J genes are TRBV7-9 and TRBJ2-1; no firm D call. This CDR3 is built from 12 residues. Trimming removed 1 base from V and 9 bases from J, with 7 bases in between. Per the germline V gene, CDR1 is SEHNR and CDR2 is FQNEAQ (reference sequence). CDR3 amino acids: CASSLGSSEQFF. The DNA read from the CDR3 is TGTGCCAGCAGCTTAGGTAGTAGTGAG.

A word on this clone: The DNA ends 3 residues before the CDR3 does, and the rest of the CDR3 is filled in from the germline J gene. This chain joins TRBV5-1 and TRBJ2-3; TRBD2 might be the D (6 bases). Germline V gene sequence: CDR1 SGHRS, CDR2 YFSETQ. This CDR3 region has 14 residues. The V end lost 4 bases, the J end lost 0 bases, and 9 bases lay between the germline ends. The DNA read from the CDR3 is TGCGCCAGCAGCCCGGGACTCAGCACAGATACG. Amino acids: CASSPGLSTDT. The CDR3 reads in full as CASSPGLSTDTQYF.

As for this clone: With the read ending 3 residues before the CDR3 end, the germline J gene is used to fill in that end. The chain employs TRBV30 and TRBJ2-1; 8 bases are shared with TRBD2. Trimming cost V 2 bases and J 8 bases; bases outside gene matches: 5. The CDR3 sequence is 13 residues long. Germline V gives CDR1 GTSNPN, CDR2 SVGIG (reference sequence). The CDR3: CAWSLTSGHEQFF. CDR3 DNA, as far as it was read: TGTGCCTGGAGTCTAACTAGCGGCCATGAG. The full variable domain, with the rest looked up from reference TRBV30 and TRBJ2-1, is SQTIHQWPATLVQPVGSPLSLECTVEGTSNPNLYWYRQAAGRGLQLLFYSVGIGQISSEVPQNLSASRPQDRQFILSSKKLLLSDSGFYLCAWSLTSGHEQFFGPGTRLTVL.